The T cell receptor (beta chain) under discussion was sequenced for a study of OX40 agonist ivuxolimab in advanced cancers. There are 12 residues in the CDR3. CDR1 and CDR2 from the germline V gene are MNHEY and SVGAGI. V was pared by 4 bases and J by 7 bases, with 1 base of the junction left unmatched. A remark on this clone: Its antigen is not known.

The method was immunoSEQ multiplex PCR; TCRdb's version includes in-frame clones alone and lacks a portion of them. This sample has about 78,000 clones; more than 80% occur once, and the top ten carry 0.4% to 0.5%. General study findings and limits: In general, CD8+ T cells held more expanded clones than CD4+ did, on average. Low normalized T-cell clonal expansion was also seen in some nonresponders. Some of the lowest clonal expansion was seen in partial responders at 0.1-3.0 mg/kg.

This receptor was taken from an adult with an advanced solid tumor such as melanoma, head and neck, liver or kidney cancer. The sample here was CD4+ or CD8+ T cells sorted from blood, taken in a trial of the OX40 agonist ivuxolimab. The chain couples TRBV6-5 to TRBJ1-2, with 9 bases matching TRBD1. The CDR3 loop reads CASSSTGGGYTF. In nucleotides, the CDR3 is TGTGCCAGCAGTTCGACAGGGGGTGGCTACACCTTC.